This T cell receptor (beta chain) was sequenced for a study of T-cell reconstitution after alpha-beta-depleted transplantation in children. TCRbeta library construction was performed incorporating unique molecular identifiers. TCRdb redid the calling of the PCR reads with MiXCR, one entry per CDR3 protein. The table records 450,000 to 500,000 distinct CDR3 sequences, about an eighth of them present only once. The specimen was PBMCs from the stem cell graft donor, collected from the stem cell graft. The receptor was derived from a human donor who donated a stem cell graft to a child with combined immunodeficiency.

CDR3 in DNA: TGTGCCAGCAGTTTACTTCTGGGCGGGGTCGGAAGAGATACGCAGTATTTT. Encoded protein: CASSLLLGGVGRDTQYF. V is TRBV12-3 or TRBV12-4 and J is TRBJ2-3; weak D call: TRBD2 (6 bases). The CDR3 runs to 17 residues. V lost 2 bases and J 5 bases, leaving 20 bases between the germline ends.